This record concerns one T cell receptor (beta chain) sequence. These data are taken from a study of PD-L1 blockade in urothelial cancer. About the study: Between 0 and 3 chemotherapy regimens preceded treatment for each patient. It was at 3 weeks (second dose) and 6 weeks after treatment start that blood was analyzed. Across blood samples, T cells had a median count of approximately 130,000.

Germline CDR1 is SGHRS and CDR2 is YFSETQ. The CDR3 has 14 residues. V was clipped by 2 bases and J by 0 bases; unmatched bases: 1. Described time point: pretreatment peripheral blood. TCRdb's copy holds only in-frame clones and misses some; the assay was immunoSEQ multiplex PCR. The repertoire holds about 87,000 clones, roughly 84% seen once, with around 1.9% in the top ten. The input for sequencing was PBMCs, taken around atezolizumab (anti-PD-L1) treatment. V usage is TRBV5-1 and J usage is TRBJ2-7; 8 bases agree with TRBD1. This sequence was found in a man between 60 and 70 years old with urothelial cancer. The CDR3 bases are TGCGCCAGCAGCTTACAGGGGGGCTCCTACGAGCAGTACTTC. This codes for CASSLQGGSYEQYF.